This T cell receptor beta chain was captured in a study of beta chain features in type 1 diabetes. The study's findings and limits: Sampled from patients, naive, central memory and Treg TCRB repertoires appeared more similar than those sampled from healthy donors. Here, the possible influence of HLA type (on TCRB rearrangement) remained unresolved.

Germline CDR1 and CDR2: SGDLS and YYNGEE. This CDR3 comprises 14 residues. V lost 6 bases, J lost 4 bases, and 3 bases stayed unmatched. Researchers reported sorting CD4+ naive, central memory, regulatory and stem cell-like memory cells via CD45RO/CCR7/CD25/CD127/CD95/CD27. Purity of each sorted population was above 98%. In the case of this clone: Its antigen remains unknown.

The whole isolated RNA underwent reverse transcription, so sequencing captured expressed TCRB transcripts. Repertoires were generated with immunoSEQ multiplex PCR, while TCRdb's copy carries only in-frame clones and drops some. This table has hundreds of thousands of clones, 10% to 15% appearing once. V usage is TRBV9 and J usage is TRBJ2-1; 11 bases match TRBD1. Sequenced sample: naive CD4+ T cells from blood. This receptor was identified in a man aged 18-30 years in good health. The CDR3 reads CASKGDRGYNEQFF. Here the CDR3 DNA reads TGTGCCAGCAAAGGGGACAGGGGGTACAATGAGCAGTTCTTC.